The entry below describes one T cell receptor beta chain. The record originates from a study of blood T cell repertoires in COVID-19. The V gene lost 4 bases and the J gene lost 7 bases, with 14 bases spanning the gap. This CDR3 is built from 13 residues. Profiled with immunoSEQ multiplex PCR; TCRdb holds only in-frame clones, not every one. The sample records some 200,000 clones, about 91% being singletons. The chain recombines TRBV23-1 with TRBJ2-7; D is unresolved. TRBV23-1 is an ORF, and what it does is uncertain. The receptor comes from a man aged 18 to 29 with active or convalescent COVID-19. Sequencing was done on a sample of peripheral blood. Here the CDR3 DNA reads TGCGCCAGCAGTCTGCGGATTATTTCGGAGCAGTACTTC. Encoded protein: CASSLRIISEQYF.